The 17 T cell receptor beta chains given below trace back to one sample, sequenced in a study of shared T cell receptors in the human thymus. The repertoire was sequenced with immunoSEQ multiplex PCR; TCRdb's copy has only in-frame clones and lacks some. This sample has some 640,000 clones, with more than 75% found just once. The data also belong to a second study, concerning human thymus T cells.

Sample: thymocytes. The source is a boy under two years old with a congenital heart defect.

The V gene is TRBV19, the J gene TRBJ2-7; TRBD2 aligns across 7 bases. Germline assignment: CDR1 LNHDA and CDR2 SQIVND (reference sequence). V shed 6 bases and J 2 bases; nucleotides not matched to a gene: 10. This CDR3 region has 15 residues. This CDR3 is CASRSREEAPYEQYF. CDR3 bases: TGTGCCAGTAGATCACGGGAGGAGGCCCCCTACGAGCAGTACTTC.

The V call is TRBV14, the J call TRBJ1-2; 7 bases are shared with TRBD1. Trimming at V came to 4 bases and at J to 6 bases, leaving 11 bases not matched to a gene. This CDR3 comprises 15 residues. CDR1 is SGHDN, CDR2 FVKESK, per germline. This CDR3 is CASSRINHRGDGYTF. Written as DNA, the CDR3 is TGTGCCAGCAGCCGAATTAATCACAGGGGAGATGGCTACACCTTC.

Note on this clone: The sample has other DNA sequences that encode this CDR3 too. This chain joins TRBV7-9 and TRBJ1-2, with TRBD1 as a possible D gene (6 bases). CDR3 length: 13 amino acids. Germline V CDR1 and CDR2: SEHNR, FQNEAQ (reference sequence). Between the trimmed V and J ends, which lost 5 bases and 4 bases, there was a span of 11 bases. CDR3 sequence reads: CASSLGQLYGYTF. For the CDR3, the DNA is TGTGCCAGCAGCCTAGGACAGCTCTATGGCTACACCTTC.

V gene TRBV12-5 combines with J gene TRBJ2-2; TRBD1 agrees at 8 bases. The length of the CDR3 is 16 residues. The V and J ends lost 5 bases and 6 bases, in that order; junction bases with no gene match: 11. The germline V gene encodes CDR1 LGHNT and CDR2 FRNRAP. The CDR3 DNA reads TGTGCTAGTGGTCCCGCAAGGACAGGGCGTTCCGGGGAGCTGTTTTTT. Protein product: CASGPARTGRSGELFF.

The rearrangement links TRBV4-3 to TRBJ1-4; D is unresolved. The CDR3 totals 15 residues. Between the trimmed V and J ends, which lost 0 bases and 8 bases, there was a span of 13 bases. CDR1 and CDR2 from the germline V gene are LGHNA and YSLEER. DNA for the CDR3: TGCGCCAGCAGCCAAGAATGGTGGAGCGGCGAAAAACTGTTTTTT. Its translation: CASSQEWWSGEKLFF.

This clone was seen a single time. The gene calls are TRBV27 and TRBJ1-4, with D unresolved. The length of the CDR3 is 14 residues. Trimming shortened V by 5 bases and J by 0 bases, and 7 bases separated the two germline ends. Germline V lookup: CDR1 MNHEY, CDR2 SMNVEV (reference sequence). CDR3 DNA: TGTGCCAGCAGTCAGACAACAACTAATGAAAAACTGTTTTTT. This codes for CASSQTTTNEKLFF.

In DNA, the CDR3 is TGTGCCAGCAGCCAAGACTCTAGCGGGGGCACAGATACGCAGTATTTT. Protein product: CASSQDSSGGTDTQYF. The V call is TRBV4-2, the J call TRBJ2-3, with 9 bases that match TRBD2. The CDR3 has 16 amino acids. Trimming took 0 bases from V and 1 from J; bases not matched to a gene: 2. Germline lookup yields CDR1 LGHNA and CDR2 YNFKEQ.

This clone was seen a few times. The V gene is TRBV14, the J gene TRBJ2-7, with TRBD1 matching over 8 bases. Germline values: CDR1 SGHDN, CDR2 FVKESK. Trimming took 1 base from V and 4 from J; bases not matched to a gene: 9. The CDR3 covers 16 residues. CDR3 in DNA: TGTGCCAGCAGCCAAGTCCGCGAGGACAGGGTGTACGAGCAGTACTTC. Its protein product is CASSQVREDRVYEQYF.

This clone was seen once. The chain is built from TRBV4-1 and TRBJ2-5; 7 nucleotides align to TRBD1. The junction had 7 bases not matched to a gene; V was cut back by 4 bases and J by 2 bases. From germline, CDR1 is MGHRA and CDR2 YSYEKL. CDR3 size: 15 residues. The chain's CDR3 is CASSRRAGGQETQYF. The DNA for the CDR3 is TGCGCCAGCAGCCGACGCGCAGGGGGACAAGAGACCCAGTACTTC.

V and J are TRBV7-9 and TRBJ2-1; TRBD1 aligns across 10 bases. V lost 5 bases to trimming and J lost 6 bases; unmatched junction nucleotides: 10. The CDR3 loop spans 16 amino acids. The V gene's germline CDR1 is SEHNR and CDR2 FQNEAQ (reference sequence). CDR3 residues: CASSQGTGQGRNEQFF. DNA of the CDR3: TGTGCCAGCAGCCAAGGGACGGGACAGGGGCGCAATGAGCAGTTCTTC.

V and J are TRBV19 and TRBJ2-3, with D perhaps matching TRBD1 (5 bases). V was clipped by 5 bases and J by 4 bases, with 19 bases between them. The CDR3 has 16 residues. Germline lookup yields CDR1 LNHDA and CDR2 SQIVND (reference sequence). This chain's CDR3 is CASSPRTSFTADTQYF. DNA of the CDR3: TGTGCCAGTAGTCCCCGGACATCGTTTACCGCAGATACGCAGTATTTT. The complete variable domain, with remaining parts taken from reference TRBV19 and TRBJ2-3, reads DGGITQSPKYLFRKEGQNVTLSCEQNLNHDAMYWYRQDPGQGLRLIYYSQIVNDFQKGDIAEGYSVSREKKESFPLTVTSAQKNPTAFYLCASSPRTSFTADTQYFGPGTRLTVL.

The chain uses TRBV19 and TRBJ2-1, with D tentatively TRBD2 (6 bases). This CDR3 has 16 residues. V gave up 0 bases and J gave up 7 bases, with 16 bases separating them. CDR1 and CDR2 (germline): LNHDA, SQIVND (reference sequence). CDR3: CASSIDQDYNNNEQFF. The CDR3 DNA sequence: TGTGCCAGTAGTATAGATCAGGACTATAACAATAATGAGCAGTTCTTC.

The chain joins TRBV7-9 to TRBJ1-6; 10 nucleotides line up with TRBD1. This CDR3 spans 17 amino acids. The germline CDR1 and CDR2 sequences are SEHNR and FQNEAQ (reference sequence). Trimming removed 1 base from V and 8 bases from J; junction bases left unmatched: 8. CDR3: CASSLGSDRGRDSPLHF. The DNA of the CDR3 is TGTGCCAGCAGCTTAGGTTCCGACAGGGGGCGGGATTCACCCCTCCACTTT.

This rearrangement joins TRBV4-1 to TRBJ1-4; 8 positions agree with TRBD1. The length of the CDR3 is 20 residues. The V gene end was trimmed by 0 bases and the J gene end by 0 bases; junction bases not matched to a gene: 12. Germline CDR1 reads MGHRA; CDR2 reads YSYEKL. The CDR3 bases are TGCGCCAGCAGCCAAGATTCAGGGGGCCATAGGGGACCAACTAATGAAAAACTGTTTTTT. Translating it yields CASSQDSGGHRGPTNEKLFF.

This clone is a singleton in its sample. The chain carries TRBV5-6 and TRBJ2-1; D is perhaps TRBD2 (7 bases). CDR1 and CDR2 (germline): SGHDT, YYEEEE. The CDR3 has 13 residues. Trimming stripped 4 bases from V and 9 bases from J, with 14 bases between. Here the CDR3 reads CASSIRGGPEQFF. In DNA, the CDR3 is TGTGCCAGCAGCATAAGGGGGGGCCCTGAGCAGTTCTTC.

J is TRBJ1-1 and V is TRBV7-9, with D maybe TRBD1 (6 bases). This CDR3 has 15 residues. V was cut by 5 bases and J by 10 bases, with 23 bases left in between. CDR1 and CDR2 (germline): SEHNR, FQNEAQ (reference sequence). For the CDR3, the DNA is TGTGCCAGCAGCCCACAACCCAGGGGCGAGGTAAGAGCTTTCTTT. Its translation: CASSPQPRGEVRAFF.

This chain connects TRBV5-4 to TRBJ2-7, with TRBD1 as a possible D gene (5 bases). The CDR3 length is 13 residues. Germline V gene data show CDR1 as SGHNT and CDR2 as YYREEE (reference sequence). Trimming removed 7 bases at V and 1 base at J, with 12 bases between. The CDR3 region has the DNA TGTGCCAGCGGCAGGGTGGGGTCCTACGAGCAGTACTTC. It encodes CASGRVGSYEQYF.